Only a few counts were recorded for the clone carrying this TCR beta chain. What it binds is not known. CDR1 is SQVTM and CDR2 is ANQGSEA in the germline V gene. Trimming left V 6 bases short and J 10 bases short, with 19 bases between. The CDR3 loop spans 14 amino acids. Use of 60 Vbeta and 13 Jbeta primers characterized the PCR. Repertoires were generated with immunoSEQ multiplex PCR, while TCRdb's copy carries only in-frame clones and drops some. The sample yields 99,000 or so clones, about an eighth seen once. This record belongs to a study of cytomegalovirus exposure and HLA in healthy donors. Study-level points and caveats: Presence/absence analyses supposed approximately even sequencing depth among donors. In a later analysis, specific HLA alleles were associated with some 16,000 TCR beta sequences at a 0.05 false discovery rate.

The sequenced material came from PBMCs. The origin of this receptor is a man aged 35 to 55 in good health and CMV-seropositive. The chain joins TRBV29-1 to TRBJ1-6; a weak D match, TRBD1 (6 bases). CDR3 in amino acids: CSVSEGTRRSPLHF. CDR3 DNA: TGCAGCGTCTCTGAGGGGACACGGAGGTCACCCCTCCACTTT. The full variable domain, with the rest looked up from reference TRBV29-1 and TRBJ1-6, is SAVISQKPSRDICQRGTSLTIQCQVDSQVTMMFWYRQQPGQSLTLIATANQGSEATYESGFVIDKFPISRPNLTFSTLTVSNMSPEDSSIYLCSVSEGTRRSPLHFGNGTRLTVT.